Sequencing of this TCR beta chain was carried out in a study of T cells in Graves' hyperthyroidism and ophthalmopathy (dated by TCRdb to about 2019). Study-wide context: Peripheral blood was sampled at the time of initial diagnosis, prior to any treatment. A discovery cohort of about 100 patients, 43 with Graves' ophthalmopathy and 55 to 65 with stable Graves' hyperthyroidism, was used to find distinguishing TCR V-J signatures. Prospective prediction of ophthalmopathy was tested in an independent validation cohort of 18 to 20 hyperthyroidism patients and 17 patients who later progressed to ophthalmopathy. The 90 to 100 discovery patients were randomly divided into training and test sets at a 7:3 ratio. Thyroid tissue and blood T-cell repertoires from several Graves' hyperthyroidism patients were also compared in the study. Following sampling, methimazole starting at 30 mg daily was given to hyperthyroidism patients, and high-dose intravenous methylprednisolone was given to ophthalmopathy patients. The paper describes TCR Vbeta CDR3 sequencing of 130 to 150 peripheral blood samples, made up of some 40 ophthalmopathy patients, 70 to 80 hyperthyroidism patients and 17 progressor patients. Overall results and qualifications from the work: In validation, the model predicted progression to ophthalmopathy with approximately 71% sensitivity and less than 75% specificity, a median of approximately 6.7 months before onset. Most expanded thyroid clonotypes (frequency above 0.001) were also detected in blood, a finding suggesting that blood repertoires may reflect thyroid immune responses. No statistical method was used to fix the sample size in advance, and group allocation was not hidden from the investigators. A 13 V-J signature model separated ophthalmopathy from stable hyperthyroidism, with 87.88% sensitivity and around 84% specificity in cross-validation and 80%/75% in testing.

This clonotype has just a few counts. Its binding antigen is unknown. Qualities for individual bases were not recorded, and no much larger clone is one base off. Graves' hyperthyroidism was defined as stable when no progression to ophthalmopathy occurred over 18 months of follow-up. Hyperthyroidism patients were aged 18 to 65 years and newly diagnosed, with disease duration of less than 2 months. The study excluded patients with uncontrolled infections, other autoimmune diseases, pregnancy or lactation. Clinical symptoms, serum thyroxine and TRAb, thyroid ultrasound, and orbital computed tomography formed the basis for the diagnoses. Ficoll-Paque density gradient centrifugation was used to isolate PBMCs from 8.5 to 10 ml of fresh peripheral blood. Trizol reagent was used to extract total RNA, and RNA quality was then checked on an Agilent 2100 Bioanalyzer. Amplification of TCR beta CDR3 regions was carried out from RNA transcripts. The TCR CDR3 was subjected to a first round of RT-PCR using the HTBI primer set and the Qiagen OneStep RT-PCR kit. Libraries were constructed in a second round of multiplex PCR, after which size selection and purification were performed. The libraries were sequenced on an Illumina HiSeq2000 using paired-end 100 bp reads. The source study handled its data this way. Raw data were processed with SOAPnuke, discarding reads with adapters, uncalled bases, mean Phred below 15, or no exact constant-primer or identifier match. COPE v1.2.5 was used to merge high-quality paired reads, and clonotypes were defined as unique nucleotide sequences. MiTCR v1.1 was used to align clonotypes to the IMGT TRBV, TRBD and TRBJ reference segments. Analysis was restricted to V-J combinations with a frequency above 0.0001, which covered 99.2% of repertoires. The TCS score was defined as F50 (clonal expansion) divided by E x V (chaos), with BLOSUM62-based TCRdist calculated between CDR3 peptides within each V-J. Welch's t-statistics and random forest reduced roughly 540 V-J features to roughly 13, which were used in a naive Bayes classifier (R e1071). Clones were called with MiXCR by TCRdb after fastp trimmed the public reads at Q25, and only in-frame beta chains were retained. Rows with one shared CDR3 protein collapse into an entry with the most common genes and DNA. It is TCRdb's table, rather than the study itself, that gives the V and J calls and clone size. Across this sample there are about 590,000 distinct CDR3 sequences, with 15% to 19% seen only once. Clones ranked in the top ten supply under 8% of the sample.

Sequencing was carried out using blood. This TCR was sampled from a woman in her 30s with Graves' hyperthyroidism.

The DNA is TGTGCCAGCAGTTTACTCCGTGGGACTAGCGAGTACAATGAGCAGTTCTTC. It specifies CASSLLRGTSEYNEQFF. The rearrangement combines TRBV6-1 with TRBJ2-1, with 10 bases aligning to TRBD2. The CDR3 contains 17 residues, cysteine and phenylalanine counted. The retained sequence is limited to the CDR3, 51 bases, with the frame set at the first base. The V end gives up 5 bases and the J end 4 bases, leaving 11 bases in the junction not matched to a gene. The germline V gene provides CDR1 MNHNS and CDR2 SASEGT.